The present T cell receptor beta chain was sequenced within a study of blood T cell repertoires in COVID-19. The wider study: There were acute and convalescent COVID-19 samples, and they came from the United States, Italy and Spain.

CDR1 and CDR2 (germline): GTSNPN, SVGIG (reference sequence). With V trimmed by 2 bases and J by 3 bases, 2 bases remained unmatched. The CDR3 runs to 15 residues. Per the original data handling: Reference gene primer amplification yielded estimated nucleated cell counts. Clones were sequenced by immunoSEQ multiplex PCR, and TCRdb holds only the in-frame ones, with some missing. That table supplies the V and J calls and clone size; D and trimming were determined from the DNA. The data hold a few hundred thousand clones, with 83% observed a single time. This TCR came from a woman aged 45-65 years who had recovered from COVID-19. The sequenced material came from PBMCs or T cells enriched from blood (not recorded which). The rearrangement links TRBV30 to TRBJ1-4, with 11 bases that match TRBD1. The CDR3 DNA reads as TGTGCCTGGAGTCCGGGACAGGGGGCTAATGAAAAACTGTTTTTT. This translates into CAWSPGQGANEKLFF.